This T cell receptor (beta chain) emerged from a study of blood T cell repertoires in COVID-19. Germline values: CDR1 SNHLY, CDR2 FYNNEI. V dropped 6 bases and J dropped 2 bases, with 8 bases sitting between them. The CDR3 consists of 12 residues. Sequenced by immunoSEQ multiplex PCR; TCRdb stores in-frame clones only, minus some. The table lists 300,000 to 350,000 clones, approximately 91% of them singletons. This sequence joins TRBV2 and TRBJ2-7, with D unresolved. The receptor's source is a woman in her 70s with COVID-19, enrolled during active disease. Source material: peripheral blood. CDR3: CASRAETYEQYF. CDR3 nucleotides: TGTGCCAGCAGGGCCGAAACCTACGAGCAGTACTTC.